This T cell receptor (beta chain) was captured by sequencing in a study of OX40 agonist ivuxolimab in advanced cancers. In the study overall: Patients with prior anti-PD-1, anti-PD-L1 or anti-CTLA-4 therapy were eligible; less than 50% had some. Study-wide findings and caveats: Antigen specificity was not determined for the expanded peripheral T cells. Certain nonresponders likewise exhibited a low normalized T-cell clonal expansion.

The repertoire was sequenced with immunoSEQ multiplex PCR; TCRdb's copy has only in-frame clones and lacks some. The table includes under 20,000 clones, around four fifths detected once. Regarding this clone: Its cognate antigen is unknown.

The receptor was isolated from an adult with an advanced solid tumor such as melanoma, head and neck, liver or kidney cancer. Specimen: CD4+ or CD8+ T cells sorted from blood, collected in a trial of the OX40 agonist ivuxolimab.

In nucleotides, the CDR3 is TGTGCCAGCAGTGGGTTCCAGGGACCAGGTAGTCAGCCCCAGCATTTT. Translating gives CASSGFQGPGSQPQHF. The chain joins TRBV2 to TRBJ1-5; the D gene is possibly TRBD1 (5 bases). V was cut by 4 bases and J by 6 bases, with 19 bases left in between. Germline V gene lookup returns CDR1 SNHLY and CDR2 FYNNEI. This CDR3 region has 16 residues. Variable domain in full (rest from reference TRBV2 and TRBJ1-5): EPEVTQTPSHQVTQMGQEVILRCVPISNHLYFYWYRQILGQKVEFLVSFYNNEISEKSEIFDDQFSVERPDGSNFTLKIRSTKLEDSAMYFCASSGFQGPGSQPQHFGDGTRLSIL.